Listed below are T cell receptor beta chains from one sample, sequenced in a study of PD-1 blockade in classical Hodgkin lymphoma. Profiling relied on immunoSEQ multiplex PCR, and the TCRdb table lists in-frame clones only, not all of them. Of 29,000 or so clones listed, 60% to 75% are singletons. The source was peripheral blood mononuclear cells (PBMCs), collected before the second cycle of nivolumab. Receptor source: a human donor with classical Hodgkin lymphoma. CDR3s include the opening cysteine and the closing phenylalanine or tryptophan. D genes are given only for firm matches. The size field is filled for only some rows; it gives once, few, many or a size class.

clone size: -; V gene: TRBV5-4; D gene: TRBD1; J gene: TRBJ2-5; CDR3 DNA: TGTGCCAGCAGCTGGTGGGACAGGGTCGAAGAGACCCAGTACTTC; CDR3 protein: CASSWWDRVEETQYF
clone size: -; V gene: TRBV19; D gene: TRBD1; J gene: TRBJ2-7; CDR3 DNA: TGTGCCAGCTCGGATAGACAGGGAGATTCCTACGAGCAGTACTTC; CDR3 protein: CASSDRQGDSYEQYF
clone size: -; V gene: TRBV7-6; D gene: TRBD2; J gene: TRBJ2-2; CDR3 DNA: TGTGCCAGCAGCAAACAGCGGGGGGCCCACACCGGGGAGCTGTTTTTT; CDR3 protein: CASSKQRGAHTGELFF
clone size: once; V gene: TRBV19; D gene: -; J gene: TRBJ1-4; CDR3 DNA: TGTGCCACTGGGCTTTATGAAAAACTGTTTTTT; CDR3 protein: CATGLYEKLFF
clone size: once; V gene: TRBV27; D gene: -; J gene: TRBJ2-3; CDR3 DNA: TGTGCCAGCAGTTTCAGGGCTAGCTTTGGTTTGACAGATACGCAGTATTTT; CDR3 protein: CASSFRASFGLTDTQYF
clone size: -; V gene: TRBV27; D gene: -; J gene: TRBJ1-2; CDR3 DNA: TGTGCCAGCAGTGCCACGAATCCCCGGTGGGCTAACTATGGCTACACCTTC; CDR3 protein: CASSATNPRWANYGYTF
clone size: -; V gene: TRBV28; D gene: -; J gene: TRBJ2-3; CDR3 DNA: TGTGCCAGCAGTTTGTGGGGGGAGAGCACAGATACGCAGTATTTT; CDR3 protein: CASSLWGESTDTQYF
clone size: -; V gene: TRBV15; D gene: TRBD1; J gene: TRBJ2-7; CDR3 DNA: TGTGCCACCAGCGGAGACAGGGGCCCCTACGAGCAGTACTTC; CDR3 protein: CATSGDRGPYEQYF
clone size: -; V gene: TRBV16; D gene: -; J gene: TRBJ2-3; CDR3 DNA: TGTGCCAGCAGCCAGCGTCTAGGTACAGATACGCAGTATTTT; CDR3 protein: CASSQRLGTDTQYF
clone size: few; V gene: TRBV4-1; D gene: -; J gene: TRBJ1-1; CDR3 DNA: TGCGCCAGCAGCCGCCGGGACACCGATATGAACACTGAAGCTTTCTTT; CDR3 protein: CASSRRDTDMNTEAFF
clone size: -; V gene: TRBV6-6; D gene: TRBD1; J gene: TRBJ2-4; CDR3 DNA: TGTGCCAGCAGTTACGCGGGACAGGGCGGCATTCAGTACTTC; CDR3 protein: CASSYAGQGGIQYF
clone size: once; V gene: TRBV7-9; D gene: -; J gene: TRBJ1-3; CDR3 DNA: TGTGCCAGCAGCTTTGTACAGGGTACTGGAAACACCATATATTTT; CDR3 protein: CASSFVQGTGNTIYF
clone size: -; V gene: TRBV21-1; D gene: -; J gene: TRBJ2-2; CDR3 DNA: TGTGCCAGCAGCAAAGGGGTCCTCTCCGCGAACACCGGGGAGCTGTTTTTT; CDR3 protein: CASSKGVLSANTGELFF
clone size: -; V gene: TRBV6-1; D gene: -; J gene: TRBJ2-3; CDR3 DNA: TGTGCCAGCAGTTGGGACTGGCCCACAGATACGCAGTATTTT; CDR3 protein: CASSWDWPTDTQYF
clone size: few; V gene: TRBV11-2; D gene: -; J gene: TRBJ2-5; CDR3 DNA: TGTGCCAGCAGCTTAACAGGGACGGGAGAGACCCAGTACTTC; CDR3 protein: CASSLTGTGETQYF
clone size: -; V gene: TRBV4-1; D gene: TRBD1; J gene: TRBJ1-6; CDR3 DNA: TGCGCCAGCAGCTTTAAAGCAGGGGGCTATGATTCACCCCTCCACTTT; CDR3 protein: CASSFKAGGYDSPLHF
clone size: -; V gene: TRBV7-2; D gene: -; J gene: TRBJ1-1; CDR3 DNA: TGTGCCAGCAGCTTTAGGAACGGACCAAATGAAGCTTTCTTT; CDR3 protein: CASSFRNGPNEAFF
clone size: -; V gene: TRBV28; D gene: -; J gene: TRBJ2-7; CDR3 DNA: TGTGCCAGCAGTTTCTTCAGGGCCTACGAGCAGTACTTC; CDR3 protein: CASSFFRAYEQYF
clone size: -; V gene: TRBV30; D gene: -; J gene: TRBJ2-7; CDR3 DNA: TGTGCCTGGAAGCCGGGGCTCGACTCCTACGAGCAGTACTTC; CDR3 protein: CAWKPGLDSYEQYF
clone size: once; V gene: TRBV7-9; D gene: -; J gene: TRBJ2-1; CDR3 DNA: TGTGCCAGCAGCTTAGGAGGTGGGGGATACAATGAGCAGTTCTTC; CDR3 protein: CASSLGGGGYNEQFF
clone size: once; V gene: TRBV5-4; D gene: -; J gene: TRBJ1-1; CDR3 DNA: TGTGCCAGCAGCCCCGGGCCGAACACTGAAGCTTTCTTT; CDR3 protein: CASSPGPNTEAFF
clone size: -; V gene: TRBV7-6; D gene: TRBD2; J gene: TRBJ2-5; CDR3 DNA: TGTGCCAGCAGCTTTCAGGCTAGCGGGGCGATAATACAAGAGACCCAGTACTTC; CDR3 protein: CASSFQASGAIIQETQYF
clone size: -; V gene: TRBV6-1; D gene: -; J gene: TRBJ2-7; CDR3 DNA: TGTGCCAGCAGTGAAGCGCGGGGGGTCGACAGGGGATACGAGCAGTACTTC; CDR3 protein: CASSEARGVDRGYEQYF
clone size: -; V gene: TRBV8-2; D gene: -; J gene: TRBJ2-6; CDR3 DNA: TGTGGCACTGGCAAGATAACACAAAGTCGGGCCAACGTCCTGACTTTC; CDR3 protein: CGTGKITQSRANVLTF
clone size: -; V gene: TRBV15; D gene: TRBD2; J gene: TRBJ2-1; CDR3 DNA: TGTGCCACCAGCGAGGTAGCGGGCTCCTACAATGAGCAGTTCTTC; CDR3 protein: CATSEVAGSYNEQFF
clone size: -; V gene: TRBV2; D gene: TRBD1; J gene: TRBJ2-7; CDR3 DNA: TGTGCCAGCAGTTCGGGACAGGGGTTCTCCTACGAGCAGTACTTC; CDR3 protein: CASSSGQGFSYEQYF
clone size: -; V gene: TRBV7-9; D gene: -; J gene: TRBJ2-3; CDR3 DNA: TGTGCCAGCAGCTCTCGTCCCGGGACGCCGAGCACAGATACGCAGTATTTT; CDR3 protein: CASSSRPGTPSTDTQYF
clone size: -; V gene: TRBV2; D gene: -; J gene: TRBJ1-1; CDR3 DNA: TGTGCCAGCAGTGAAGCCGCGAACTTTAACACTGAAGCTTTCTTT; CDR3 protein: CASSEAANFNTEAFF
clone size: -; V gene: TRBV11-2; D gene: -; J gene: TRBJ2-2; CDR3 DNA: TGTGCCAGCAGCTTTTGGGGAATGGGGGCCGGGGAGCTGTTTTTT; CDR3 protein: CASSFWGMGAGELFF
clone size: -; V gene: TRBV10-3; D gene: -; J gene: TRBJ2-7; CDR3 DNA: TGTGCCATCAGTGAAGCCGACAGTACCTACGAGCAGTACTTC; CDR3 protein: CAISEADSTYEQYF
clone size: -; V gene: TRBV29-1; D gene: TRBD1; J gene: TRBJ2-7; CDR3 DNA: TGCAGCGCTCGACCGGGACAGGGGGCCGGCGAGCAGTACTTC; CDR3 protein: CSARPGQGAGEQYF
clone size: -; V gene: TRBV10-3; D gene: -; J gene: TRBJ1-3; CDR3 DNA: TGTGCCATCAGTGGGGGACTCTCTGGAAACACCATATATTTT; CDR3 protein: CAISGGLSGNTIYF
clone size: -; V gene: TRBV7-6; D gene: TRBD2; J gene: TRBJ2-7; CDR3 DNA: TGTGCCAGCAGCGCGGGGGGACCCTCGGGCGAGCAGTACTTC; CDR3 protein: CASSAGGPSGEQYF
clone size: -; V gene: TRBV28; D gene: -; J gene: TRBJ2-7; CDR3 DNA: TGTGCCAGCAGCCAGGACATAACCTACGAGCAGTACTTC; CDR3 protein: CASSQDITYEQYF
clone size: few; V gene: TRBV5-1; D gene: TRBD1; J gene: TRBJ2-2; CDR3 DNA: TGCGCCAGCAGTTGGGACAGGGGCACCGGGGAGCTGTTTTTT; CDR3 protein: CASSWDRGTGELFF
clone size: -; V gene: TRBV30; D gene: TRBD1; J gene: TRBJ1-6; CDR3 DNA: TGTGCCTGGAGGAAACGGGACAGTCTAAATTCACCCCTCCACTTT; CDR3 protein: CAWRKRDSLNSPLHF